The present TCR beta chain was sequenced within a study of blood T cell repertoires in COVID-19 (dated by TCRdb to 2020 to 2021). About the full investigation: Samples covering the acute and convalescent phases of COVID-19 were provided by collaborators in the United States, Italy and Spain. Deeply sampled blood TCRbeta repertoires from subjects exposed to, actively infected with, or recovered from COVID-19 were included in the dataset. A de-identified subject ID, COVID-19 status, age in years and sex were almost always included in the sample metadata. Samples were obtained from the ongoing ImmuneRACE study (first 160 participants) and from some 1,300 subjects provided by 6 global collaborators. The prospective study material was composed of cDNA or gDNA derived from T cells, B-cell-depleted T cells, or PBMCs. The repertoires were made available in a free public database intended to serve as a resource for research on the immune response to SARS-CoV-2. Where HLA class I and class II types were available, the types were taken from metadata supplied by the sample provider, not from assay-based typing. The study at large found these results: How much clinical and demographic metadata was included differed by source and by participant, and the metadata was provided uncurated.

The immunoSEQ Assay, a bias-controlled multiplex PCR, was used to amplify TCRbeta CDR3 regions from genomic DNA. The paper's processing steps were these. The number of nucleated cells in each sample was estimated by amplification of reference gene primers within the assay. To quantify the absolute abundance of each unique TCRbeta CDR3 rearrangement, sequence reads were collapsed and filtered. For each sample, productive Simpson clonality was calculated by taking the square root of Simpson's diversity index across productive rearrangements. TCRdb mirrors the immuneACCESS table, restricted to in-frame sequences. Some clones are absent from its copies; in checked studies, under half trace to an unresolved V gene, and the reason for the others is unknown. From that table come the V and J calls and clone size; the DNA was used to work out D and trimming. For this sample the table gives 200,000 to 250,000 clones, of which around 88% were detected only once. Roughly 14% of the sample comes from the top ten.

A word on this clone: The antigen it binds to is not known. The record has no base qualities; no much larger clone is one base away.

Participants in the prospective study were enrolled through a virtual design, were aged about 18 to 100 years, and lived in approximately 24 United States geographic areas. Cohort assignment in the prospective study relied on participant-reported clinical history from a screening survey and a study questionnaire. In the prospective study, whole blood, serum and a nasopharyngeal or oropharyngeal swab were collected from each participant by mobile phlebotomists. Over an approximately two-month period, participants in the prospective study had the option of providing additional blood draws and questionnaires. Before DNA extraction, blood samples from the prospective study were shipped at room temperature or frozen. The CDR3, from cysteine to phenylalanine, totals 15 residues. Only the CDR3 region is kept as DNA, spanning 45 bases read in frame from base 1. CDR1 and CDR2 are drawn from the germline V gene: SGDLS, YYNGEE. The junction carries 13 bases between V and J, which are trimmed by 4 bases and 2 bases respectively.

Input material: PBMCs or T cells enriched from blood (not recorded which). The V gene is TRBV9 and the J gene is TRBJ2-1, and perhaps TRBD1 as D gene, on 6 matching bases. This clonotype was sampled from a woman aged 50 to 65 with acute COVID-19. The CDR3 reads as follows: CASSPRQGPYNEQFF. The DNA sequence reads TGTGCCAGCAGCCCTCGCCAGGGGCCCTACAATGAGCAGTTCTTC.